Listed here is a single T cell receptor (beta chain). Its specificity is unknown. PCRs were each spiked with synthetic TCR analog templates. TCRdb's table, derived via immunoSEQ multiplex PCR, lists solely in-frame clones and lacks some. In the table there are fewer than 40,000 clones, about nine tenths of which are singletons. The data belong to a study of PD-L1 blockade in urothelial cancer. Overall study findings and caveats: Below-median pretreatment blood TCR clonality predicted better survival.

CDR3 size: 15 residues. CDR1 and CDR2 (germline): SGHDN, FVKESK. J gave up 4 bases and V 2 bases, and 4 bases lay outside the gene matches. This chain uses TRBV14 with TRBJ2-2; 7 bases agree with TRBD2. The material sequenced was PBMCs, taken around atezolizumab (anti-PD-L1) treatment. This receptor was obtained from a man between 65 and 85 years old with urothelial cancer. CDR3 bases: TGTGCCAGCAGCCAAAGGACGGGGGGCACCGGGGAGCTGTTTTTT. Translation gives CASSQRTGGTGELFF.